Sequencing of this T cell receptor (beta chain) was carried out in a study of blood T cell repertoires in COVID-19. Methods used by the authors: From reference gene primer amplification, estimates of nucleated cell counts were derived. Assay used: immunoSEQ multiplex PCR; TCRdb lists only in-frame clones, some missing. The DNA gave D and trimming, while V, J and clone size come from that table. The profile covers around 100,000 clones, with 70% to 80% appearing a single time and about 12% taken by the ten largest. Trimming at V came to 5 bases and at J to 7 bases, leaving 10 bases not matched to a gene. The CDR3 runs 14 residues. Germline CDR1 reads SGHTA; CDR2 reads FQGTGA.

The V and J genes are TRBV7-3 and TRBJ2-7; TRBD1 matches at 8 bases. This TCR was recovered from a woman aged 70 to 79 with acute or convalescent COVID-19. The sequenced sample consisted of peripheral blood. The DNA for the CDR3 is TGTGCCAGCAGCAGTGGACAGGGTGTCGGTGAGCAGTACTTC. Residues: CASSSGQGVGEQYF.